This TCR beta chain was retrieved from a study of CD8 T cells in ankylosing spondylitis. This CDR3 region has 19 residues. The V gene end was trimmed by 4 bases and the J gene end by 2 bases; junction bases not matched to a gene: 11. CDR1 is KGHDR and CDR2 is SFDVKD in the germline V gene. TCRdb ran MiXCR on the 5' RACE reads and lists one entry per CDR3 protein. The repertoire holds 200,000 or so distinct CDR3 sequences, with 15% to 20% as singletons. This clonotype was found many times. The sample comprised blood, either unsorted or a sorted T cell fraction (not recorded which). This chain links TRBV24-1 with TRBJ2-1; 12 bases are shared with TRBD2. The clonotype originates from a male donor under 30 with ankylosing spondylitis or in good health (not recorded which). In DNA, the CDR3 is TGTGCCACCAGTGACCGACTAGCGGGAGTTTCCTCAACCTACAATGAGCAGTTCTTC. Translation: CATSDRLAGVSSTYNEQFF.